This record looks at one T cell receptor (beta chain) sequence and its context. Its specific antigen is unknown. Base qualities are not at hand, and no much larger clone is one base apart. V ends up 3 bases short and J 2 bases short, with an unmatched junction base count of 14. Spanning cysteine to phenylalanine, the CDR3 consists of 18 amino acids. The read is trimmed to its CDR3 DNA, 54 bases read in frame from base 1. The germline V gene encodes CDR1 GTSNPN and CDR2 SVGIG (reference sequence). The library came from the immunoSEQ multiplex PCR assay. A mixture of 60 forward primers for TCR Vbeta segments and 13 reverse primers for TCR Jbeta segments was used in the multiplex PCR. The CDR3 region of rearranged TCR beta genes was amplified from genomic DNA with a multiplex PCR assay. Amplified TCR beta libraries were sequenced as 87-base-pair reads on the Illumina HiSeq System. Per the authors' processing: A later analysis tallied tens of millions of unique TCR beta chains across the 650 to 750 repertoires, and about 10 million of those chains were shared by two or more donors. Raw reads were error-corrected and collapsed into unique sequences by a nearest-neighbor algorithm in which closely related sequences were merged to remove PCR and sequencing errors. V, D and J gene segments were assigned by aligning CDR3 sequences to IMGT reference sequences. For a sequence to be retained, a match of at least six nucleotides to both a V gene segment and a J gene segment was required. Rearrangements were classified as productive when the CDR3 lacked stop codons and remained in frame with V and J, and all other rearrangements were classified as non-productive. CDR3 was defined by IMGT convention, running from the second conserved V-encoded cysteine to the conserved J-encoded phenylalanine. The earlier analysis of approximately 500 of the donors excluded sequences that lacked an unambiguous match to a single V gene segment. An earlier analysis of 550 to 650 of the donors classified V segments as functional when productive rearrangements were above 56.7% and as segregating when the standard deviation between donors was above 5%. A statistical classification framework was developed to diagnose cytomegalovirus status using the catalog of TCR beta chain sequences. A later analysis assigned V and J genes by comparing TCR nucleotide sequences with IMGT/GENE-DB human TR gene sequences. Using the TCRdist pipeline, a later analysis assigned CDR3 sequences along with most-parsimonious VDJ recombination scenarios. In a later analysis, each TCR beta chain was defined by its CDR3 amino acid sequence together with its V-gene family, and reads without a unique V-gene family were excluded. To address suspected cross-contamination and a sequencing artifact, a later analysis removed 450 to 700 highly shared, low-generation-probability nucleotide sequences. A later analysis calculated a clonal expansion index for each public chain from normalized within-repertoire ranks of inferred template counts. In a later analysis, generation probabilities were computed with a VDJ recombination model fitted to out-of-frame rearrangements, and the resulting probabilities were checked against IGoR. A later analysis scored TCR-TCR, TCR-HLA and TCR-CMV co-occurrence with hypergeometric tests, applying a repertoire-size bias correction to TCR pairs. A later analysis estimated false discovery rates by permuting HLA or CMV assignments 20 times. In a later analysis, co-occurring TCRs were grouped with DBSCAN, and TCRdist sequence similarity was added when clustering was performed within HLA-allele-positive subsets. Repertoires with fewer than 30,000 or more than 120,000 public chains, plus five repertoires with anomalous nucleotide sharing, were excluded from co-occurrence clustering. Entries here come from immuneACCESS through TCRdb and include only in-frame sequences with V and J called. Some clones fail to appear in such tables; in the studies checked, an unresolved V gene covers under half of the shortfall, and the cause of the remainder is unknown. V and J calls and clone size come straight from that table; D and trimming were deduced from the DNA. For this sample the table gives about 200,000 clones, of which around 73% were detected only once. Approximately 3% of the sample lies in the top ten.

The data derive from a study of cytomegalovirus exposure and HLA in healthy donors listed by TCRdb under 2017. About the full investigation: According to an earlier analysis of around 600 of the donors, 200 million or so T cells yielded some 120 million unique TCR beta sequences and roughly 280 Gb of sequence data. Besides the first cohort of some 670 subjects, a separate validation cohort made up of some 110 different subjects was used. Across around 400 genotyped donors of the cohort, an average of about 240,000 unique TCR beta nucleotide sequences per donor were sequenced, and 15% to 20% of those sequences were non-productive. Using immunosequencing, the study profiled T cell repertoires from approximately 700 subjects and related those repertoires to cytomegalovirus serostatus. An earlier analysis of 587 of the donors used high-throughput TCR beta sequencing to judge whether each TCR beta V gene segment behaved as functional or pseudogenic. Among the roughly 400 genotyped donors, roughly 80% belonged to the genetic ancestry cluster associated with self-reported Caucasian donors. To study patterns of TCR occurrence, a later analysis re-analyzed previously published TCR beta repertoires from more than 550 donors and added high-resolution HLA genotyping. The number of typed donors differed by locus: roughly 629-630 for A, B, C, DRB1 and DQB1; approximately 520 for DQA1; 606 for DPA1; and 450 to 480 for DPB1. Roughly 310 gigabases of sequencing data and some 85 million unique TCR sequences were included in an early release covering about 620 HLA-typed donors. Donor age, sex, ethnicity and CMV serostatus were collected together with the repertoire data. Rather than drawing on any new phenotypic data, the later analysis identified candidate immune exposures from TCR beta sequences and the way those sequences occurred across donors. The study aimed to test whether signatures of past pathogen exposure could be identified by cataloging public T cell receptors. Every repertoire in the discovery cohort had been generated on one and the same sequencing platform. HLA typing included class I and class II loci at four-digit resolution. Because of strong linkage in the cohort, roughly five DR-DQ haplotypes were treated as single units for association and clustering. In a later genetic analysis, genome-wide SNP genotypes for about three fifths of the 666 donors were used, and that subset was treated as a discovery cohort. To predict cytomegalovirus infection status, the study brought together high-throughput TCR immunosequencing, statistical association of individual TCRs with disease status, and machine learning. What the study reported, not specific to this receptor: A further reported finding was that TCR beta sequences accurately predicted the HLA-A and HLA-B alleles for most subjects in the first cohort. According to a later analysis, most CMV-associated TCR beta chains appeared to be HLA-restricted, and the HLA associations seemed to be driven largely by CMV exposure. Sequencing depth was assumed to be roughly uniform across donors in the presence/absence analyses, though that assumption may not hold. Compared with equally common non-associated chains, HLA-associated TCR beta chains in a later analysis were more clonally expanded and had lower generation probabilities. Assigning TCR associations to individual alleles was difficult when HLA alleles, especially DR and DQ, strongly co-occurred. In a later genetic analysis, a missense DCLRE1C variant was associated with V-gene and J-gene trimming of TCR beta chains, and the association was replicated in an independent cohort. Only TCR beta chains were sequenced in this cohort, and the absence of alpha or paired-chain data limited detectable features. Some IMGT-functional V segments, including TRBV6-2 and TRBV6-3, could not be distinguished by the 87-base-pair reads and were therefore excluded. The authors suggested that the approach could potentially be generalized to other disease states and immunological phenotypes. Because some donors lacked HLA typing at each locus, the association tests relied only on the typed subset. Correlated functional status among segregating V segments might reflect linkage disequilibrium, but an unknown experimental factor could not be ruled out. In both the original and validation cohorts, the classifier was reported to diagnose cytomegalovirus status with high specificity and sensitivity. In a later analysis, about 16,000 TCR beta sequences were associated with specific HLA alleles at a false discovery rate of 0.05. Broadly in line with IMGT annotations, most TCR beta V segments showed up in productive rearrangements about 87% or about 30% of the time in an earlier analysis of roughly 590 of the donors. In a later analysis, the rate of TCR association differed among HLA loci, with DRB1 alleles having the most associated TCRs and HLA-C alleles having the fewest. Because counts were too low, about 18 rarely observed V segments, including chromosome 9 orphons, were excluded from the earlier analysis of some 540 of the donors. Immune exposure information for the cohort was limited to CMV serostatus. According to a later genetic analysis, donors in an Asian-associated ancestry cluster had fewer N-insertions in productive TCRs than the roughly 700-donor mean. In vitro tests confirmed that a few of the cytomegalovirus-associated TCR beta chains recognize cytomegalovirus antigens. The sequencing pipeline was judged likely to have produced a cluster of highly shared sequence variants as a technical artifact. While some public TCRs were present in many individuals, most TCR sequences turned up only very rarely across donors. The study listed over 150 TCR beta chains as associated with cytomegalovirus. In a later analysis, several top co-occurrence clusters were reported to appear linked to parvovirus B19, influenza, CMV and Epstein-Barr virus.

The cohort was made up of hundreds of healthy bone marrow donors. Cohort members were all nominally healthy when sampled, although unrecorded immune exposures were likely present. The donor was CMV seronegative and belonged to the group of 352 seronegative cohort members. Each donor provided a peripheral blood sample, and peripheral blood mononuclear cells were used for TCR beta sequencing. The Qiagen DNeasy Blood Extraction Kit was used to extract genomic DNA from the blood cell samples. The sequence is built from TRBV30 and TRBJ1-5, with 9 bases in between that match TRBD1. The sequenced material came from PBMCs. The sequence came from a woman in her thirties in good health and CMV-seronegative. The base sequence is TGTGCCTGGAGCTTTACCGGGACAGGGCTTTATGGCAATCAGCCCCAGCATTTT. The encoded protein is CAWSFTGTGLYGNQPQHF.